This T cell receptor beta chain was profiled in a study of identical twins' blood T cells. Findings and caveats of the study: Each donor's most abundant TCRbeta clonotypes shared more CDR3 sequences with her twin than unrelated donors.

MiXCR was run by TCRdb on the 5' RACE reads, yielding one entry per CDR3 protein. The data contain about 370,000 distinct CDR3 sequences, roughly 28% of them singletons. Germline CDR1 DFQATT, CDR2 SNEGSKA (reference sequence). The CDR3 runs 13 residues. V lost 4 bases, J lost 7 bases, and 17 bases lay in between. This clonotype has just a few counts. Its antigen is not known. Material for sequencing was PBMCs. This chain joins TRBV20-1 and TRBJ2-7, with TRBD2 as a possible D gene (5 bases). This TCR was recovered from a woman aged 18 to 55 in good health. The CDR3 loop reads CSATGLGEWEQYF. Here the CDR3 DNA reads TGCAGTGCTACAGGACTCGGCGAATGGGAGCAGTACTTC.